The 11 T cell receptor beta chains below come from one sample, sequenced in a study of T cell responses to AZD1222 COVID-19 vaccine (dated by TCRdb to the early 2020s). The meaning of the sample's time point label: baseline before first vaccination. Receptor amplification or capture employed the immunoSEQ multiplex PCR assay. The immuneACCESS repertoire file appears here via TCRdb, limited to in-frame rearrangements. These files lack a portion of the clones; in checked studies, under half of the deficit traces to unresolved V genes, and the cause of the others is not known. The sample table lists some 110,000 clones, roughly 88% of them with a count of one. The ten largest make up about 2.3% of the sample. This sample comprised peripheral blood, obtained on day 0 of AZD1222 vaccination. Receptor source: an adult in good health.

The rearrangement uses TRBV28 and TRBJ2-7; D is ambiguous. V lost 5 bases and J lost 3, with 17 bases in between. This CDR3 has 15 amino acids. Germline V gene data show CDR1 as MDHEN and CDR2 as SYDVKM. The CDR3 sequence is CASSLESLGYYEQYF. The CDR3, as DNA: TGTGCCAGCAGTCTAGAGAGTCTGGGATACTACGAGCAGTACTTC. The full variable domain, completed using reference TRBV28 and TRBJ2-7, is DVKVTQSSRYLVKRTGEKVFLECVQDMDHENMFWYRQDPGLGLRLIYFSYDVKMKEKGDIPEGYSVSREKKERFSLILESASTNQTSMYLCASSLESLGYYEQYFGPGTRLTVT.

The chain is built from TRBV6-5 and TRBJ1-1; no clear D. The CDR3 covers 15 residues. The germline gives CDR1 MNHEY, CDR2 SVGAGI. The germline V and J ends were trimmed by 0 bases and 1 base, with 9 bases remaining between them. The CDR3 sequence: CASSYSTRRNTEAFF. The CDR3 DNA reads as TGTGCCAGCAGTTACTCAACCAGGCGGAACACTGAAGCTTTCTTT.

This chain joins TRBV27 and TRBJ2-6; D perhaps matches TRBD2 (6 bases). This CDR3 has 16 residues. V lost 8 bases and J 2 bases, leaving 16 bases between the germline ends. The germline gives CDR1 MNHEY, CDR2 SMNVEV (reference sequence). The DNA of the CDR3 is TGTGCCAGCGTTCCTACCTGGGGGGCTGGGGCCAACGTCCTGACTTTC. This sequence encodes CASVPTWGAGANVLTF.

The chain employs TRBV4-2 and TRBJ2-3; D might be TRBD2 (6 bases). The CDR3 runs 15 residues. Looked up from germline, CDR1 is LGHNA and CDR2 is YNFKEQ. Trimming removed 1 base from V and 3 bases from J, with 11 bases in between. The CDR3 spells CASSQGWAGTDTQYF. CDR3 in DNA: TGTGCCAGCAGCCAAGGGTGGGCGGGGACAGATACGCAGTATTTT.

This chain connects TRBV18 to TRBJ1-1, with 11 bases that match TRBD1. This CDR3 contains 16 residues. With V trimmed by 4 bases and J by 3 bases, 7 bases remained unmatched. In germline, CDR1 is KGHSH, CDR2 LQKENI. CDR3 residues: CASSQDRGLRDTEAFF. CDR3 nucleotide sequence: TGTGCCAGCTCACAGGACAGGGGGCTCAGGGACACTGAAGCTTTCTTT.

This clone was seen once. The rearrangement joins TRBV11-2 to TRBJ1-2; perhaps TRBD1 as D (6 bases). This CDR3 spans 15 amino acids. CDR1 and CDR2 from the germline V gene are SGHAT and FQNNGV. V lost 0 bases to trimming and J lost 7 bases, with 15 bases between them. CDR3 in amino acids: CASSLDIVGGTGYTF. The CDR3 DNA is TGTGCCAGCAGCTTAGATATCGTGGGGGGCACTGGCTACACCTTC.

The sample holds one count of this clone. The V gene is TRBV28, the J gene TRBJ1-6; 9 nucleotides line up with TRBD1. Germline V gene sequence: CDR1 MDHEN, CDR2 SYDVKM. The CDR3 covers 19 residues. V shed 5 bases, J shed 8 bases, and the junction held 19 bases outside the gene matches. CDR3 amino acids: CASSTLPQGAIRNDSPLHF. DNA of the CDR3: TGTGCCAGCAGTACCCTCCCACAGGGGGCAATCCGAAACGATTCACCCCTCCACTTT.

V and J are TRBV19 and TRBJ1-5; 7 bases line up with TRBD1. V shed 4 bases, J shed 4 bases, and the junction held 10 bases outside the gene matches. Looked up from germline, CDR1 is LNHDA and CDR2 is SQIVND (reference sequence). The CDR3 is 16 amino acids. The CDR3 protein is CASSTQGTVGNQPQHF. CDR3 nucleotides: TGTGCCAGTAGTACCCAAGGGACAGTGGGTAATCAGCCCCAGCATTTT.

The chain uses TRBV28 and TRBJ2-7, with D possibly TRBD1 on 6 matching bases. Trimming shortened V by 0 bases and J by 9 bases, and 9 bases separated the two germline ends. This CDR3 comprises 12 residues. Germline V gene sequence: CDR1 MDHEN, CDR2 SYDVKM. The CDR3 spells CASSLWGALQYF. The CDR3 DNA sequence: TGTGCCAGCAGTTTATGGGGGGCGTTGCAGTACTTC.

V gene TRBV14 combines with J gene TRBJ2-1, with a possible D match to TRBD2 (6 bases). Trimming pared 3 bases from V and 9 bases from J, leaving 21 bases between. Germline CDR1 is SGHDN and CDR2 is FVKESK. CDR3 length: 16 residues. For the CDR3, the DNA is TGTGCCAGCAGCCATCGTAGGGGAGGCCAAGCCAGTGAGCAGTTCTTC. It translates to CASSHRRGGQASEQFF.

V and J are TRBV25-1 and TRBJ2-7; unclear D gene. The CDR3 sequence is 15 residues long. V was shortened by 3 bases and J by 2 bases, with 14 bases between the two germline ends. CDR1 MGHDK and CDR2 SYGVNS come from the germline V gene. The CDR3 sequence is CASSDDKGAPYEQYF. The CDR3, as DNA: TGTGCCAGCAGTGATGACAAGGGTGCTCCCTACGAGCAGTACTTC.